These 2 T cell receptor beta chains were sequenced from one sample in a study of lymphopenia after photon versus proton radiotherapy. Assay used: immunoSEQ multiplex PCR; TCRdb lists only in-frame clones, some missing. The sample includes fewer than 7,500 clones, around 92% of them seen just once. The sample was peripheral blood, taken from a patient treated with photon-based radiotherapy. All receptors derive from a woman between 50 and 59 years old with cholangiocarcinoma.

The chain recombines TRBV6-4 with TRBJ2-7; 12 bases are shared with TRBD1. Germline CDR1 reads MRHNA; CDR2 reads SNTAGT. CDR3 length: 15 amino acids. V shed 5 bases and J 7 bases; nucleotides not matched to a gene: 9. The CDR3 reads CASSFGTGGAGEQYF. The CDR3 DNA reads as TGTGCCAGCAGTTTCGGGACAGGGGGCGCGGGGGAGCAGTACTTC.

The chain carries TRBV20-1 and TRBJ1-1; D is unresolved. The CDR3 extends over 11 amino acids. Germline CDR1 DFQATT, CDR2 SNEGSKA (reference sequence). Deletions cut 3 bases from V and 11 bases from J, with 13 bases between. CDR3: CSASPISFAFF. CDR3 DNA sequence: TGCAGTGCTAGCCCCATCTCGTTTGCTTTCTTT.